The 10 T cell receptor beta chains below all came from one sample that was sequenced in a study of shared clonotypes between healthy human individuals. Some clones are missing from TCRdb's copy, which holds only in-frame ones; the method was immunoSEQ multiplex PCR. Altogether some 500,000 clones are present, more than 95% being singletons, with the ten largest covering approximately 0.06%. The sequenced sample consisted of naive CD4+ T cells sorted from blood. Subset noted: CD45RA+ positively selected. These receptor sequences come from a woman aged 25 to 39 in good health.

The chain links TRBV4-1 to TRBJ2-5; the D gene is possibly TRBD2 (5 bases). The CDR3 has 16 residues. The V gene lost 3 bases and the J gene lost 3 bases, with 17 bases spanning the gap. Germline values: CDR1 MGHRA, CDR2 YSYEKL. DNA of the CDR3: TGCGCCAGCAGCCAGGGTCGGTACCCCGGGGAAGAGACCCAGTACTTC. As protein: CASSQGRYPGEETQYF.

The CDR3 DNA reads as TGTGCCAGCGAACGACAGAGCCATGGCTACACCTTC. It is translated as CASERQSHGYTF. This chain uses TRBV2 with TRBJ1-2; maybe TRBD1 (5 bases). Per germline, CDR1 SNHLY and CDR2 FYNNEI. Trimming removed 8 bases from V and 6 bases from J, with 13 bases in between. The CDR3 covers 12 residues.

CDR3 loop: CASSSASGYNEQFF. The CDR3 DNA follows: TGTGCCAGCAGCTCCGCCAGCGGTTACAATGAGCAGTTCTTC. This chain uses TRBV7-6 with TRBJ2-1, with D possibly matching TRBD2 (5 bases). The CDR3 is made up of 14 amino acids. Germline lookup yields CDR1 SGHVS and CDR2 FNYEAQ. V lost 4 bases to trimming and J lost 4 bases, with 11 bases between them. The whole variable domain, filled in from reference TRBV7-6 and TRBJ2-1, reads GAGVSQSPRYKVTKRGQDVALRCDPISGHVSLYWYRQALGQGPEFLTYFNYEAQQDKSGLPNDRFSAERPEGSISTLTIQRTEQRDSAMYRCASSSASGYNEQFFGPGTRLTVL.

The rearrangement uses TRBV28 and TRBJ1-5; the D is unclear. The germline V gene has CDR1 MDHEN and CDR2 SYDVKM. CDR3 length equals 15 residues. V was trimmed by 3 bases and J by 1 base, leaving 10 bases between them. CDR3 in DNA: TGTGCCAGCAGTTTTTTAGAGGGAAGCAATCAGCCCCAGCATTTT. Residues: CASSFLEGSNQPQHF.

The CDR3: CASSSLAGFSTDTQYF. CDR3 coding DNA: TGTGCCAGCAGCAGTTTAGCGGGATTTAGCACAGATACGCAGTATTTT. The chain recombines TRBV5-4 with TRBJ2-3; 8 bases match TRBD2. Germline lookup yields CDR1 SGHNT and CDR2 YYREEE (reference sequence). The junction had 7 bases not matched to a gene; V was cut back by 4 bases and J by 0 bases. The CDR3 has 16 residues.

The CDR3, as DNA: TGTGCCAGCAGTGAAGCGAGGTCGCAACTTACCTACGAGCAGTACTTC. Amino acids: CASSEARSQLTYEQYF. J is TRBJ2-7 and V is TRBV6-1; no clear D gene. With 0 bases removed from V and 2 bases from J, the gap between germline ends came to 14 bases. The CDR3 spans 16 residues. Germline CDR1 reads MNHNS; CDR2 reads SASEGT.

CDR3 sequence: CASSRLTGVPLGSGNTIYF. DNA of the CDR3: TGTGCCAGCAGTCGTCTGACAGGGGTACCCCTCGGGTCTGGAAACACCATATATTTT. The chain has TRBV28 and TRBJ1-3; TRBD1 matches at 8 bases. The CDR3 is 19 amino acids. V was pared by 5 bases and J by 1 base, with 16 bases of the junction left unmatched. Germline V gene data show CDR1 as MDHEN and CDR2 as SYDVKM.

The sample holds one count of this clone. The CDR3 DNA is TGTGCCAGCAGCCGGGACAGGGAAAATTCACCCCTCCACTTT. It yields the protein CASSRDRENSPLHF. This chain uses TRBV27 with TRBJ1-6; 9 bases line up with TRBD1. This CDR3 has 14 residues. The V segment lost 6 bases and the J segment 7 bases; nucleotides outside the gene matches: 4. Germline CDR1 is MNHEY and CDR2 is SMNVEV (reference sequence).

DNA for the CDR3: TGTGCCAGCAGCTTATTTCACATTTCTTGGTCGGCTGCTGGGGCCAACGTCCTGACTTTC. This encodes CASSLFHISWSAAGANVLTF. The V and J genes are TRBV7-8 and TRBJ2-6, with no clear D. The V gene's germline CDR1 is SGHVS and CDR2 FQNEAQ. This CDR3 is built from 20 residues. The V gene lost 2 bases and the J gene lost 2 bases, with 22 bases spanning the gap.

The V call is TRBV28, the J call TRBJ2-5; TRBD2 might be the D (7 bases). The CDR3 has 15 residues. Per germline, CDR1 MDHEN and CDR2 SYDVKM. The germline V and J ends were trimmed by 6 bases and 1 base, with 15 bases remaining between them. The CDR3, as DNA: TGTGCCAGCAGGGGCGAGGGGGGGTTCCAAGAGACCCAGTACTTC. Its protein product is CASRGEGGFQETQYF.